This is a list of T cell receptor beta chains from one sample in a study of blood T cell repertoires in COVID-19. The table came from immunoSEQ multiplex PCR; TCRdb's copy has only in-frame clones and leaves some out. The sample shows about 140,000 clones, just under 90% of them seen only once. Sample: peripheral blood. Every receptor here comes from a woman over 75 with acute or convalescent COVID-19. Both conserved end residues are part of each CDR3. Fields, in order: CDR3 length, J gene, D gene, clone size, V gene, CDR3 DNA, CDR3 protein. D genes are given only for firm matches. Clone size is given for some rows only: seen once, a few or many times, or a class if the clone is expanded.

>15|TRBJ1-2|NA|once|TRBV6-5
TGTGCCAGCAGTTACTCGAAGCAGGGGCCGGGGGGCTACACCTTC
CASSYSKQGPGGYTF
>14|TRBJ2-5|NA|NA|TRBV18
TGTGCCAGCTCACCATTGGACAGTCAAGAGACCCAGTACTTC
CASSPLDSQETQYF
>15|TRBJ1-4|TRBD1|few|TRBV19
TGTGCCAGTAGTATCGACAGGGGAGGAAATGAAAAACTGTTTTTT
CASSIDRGGNEKLFF
>12|TRBJ1-5|NA|NA|TRBV19
TGTGCCAGTAGACGGACTAATCAGCCCCAGCATTTT
CASRRTNQPQHF
>14|TRBJ1-2|NA|NA|TRBV6-6
TGTGCCAGCACTGGAGAGGGTAGAGGCTATGGCTACACCTTC
CASTGEGRGYGYTF
>14|TRBJ2-5|TRBD2|NA|TRBV2
TGTGCCAGCAGTCTTTTGACTAGCTTGGAGACCCAGTACTTC
CASSLLTSLETQYF
>13|TRBJ1-4|TRBD1|NA|TRBV12-3/TRBV12-4
TGTGCCAGCAGTTTTGGGACAGGGAGTAGACTGTTTTTT
CASSFGTGSRLFF
>15|TRBJ2-3|TRBD2|NA|TRBV12-5
TGTGCTAGTGGTACCTCGATAGCGGGGCCCCAAACGTGGTATTTT
CASGTSIAGPQTWYF
>16|TRBJ2-6|NA|NA|TRBV2
TGTGCCAGCAGTCGCGGAGGAGGCTCTGGGGCCAACGTCCTGACTTTC
CASSRGGGSGANVLTF
>18|TRBJ2-2|TRBD2|NA|TRBV7-9
TGTGCCAGCAGCACCCACCTACTAGCGGGGGGTGTAATCGGGGAGCTGTTTTTT
CASSTHLLAGGVIGELFF
>16|TRBJ1-3|NA|NA|TRBV7-2
TGTGCCAGCAGAACCGGGGGGGCAGTCTCTGGAAACACCATATATTTT
CASRTGGAVSGNTIYF
>15|TRBJ1-1|TRBD1|NA|TRBV6-2/TRBV6-3
TGTGCCAGCAGCCGTCCCGGGACAGGGGCCACTGAAGCTTTCTTT
CASSRPGTGATEAFF
>12|TRBJ1-2|NA|NA|TRBV6-6
TGTGCCGGAACCAGGGATTTTCGTGGCTACACCTTC
CAGTRDFRGYTF
>14|TRBJ2-5|TRBD1|NA|TRBV19
TGTGCCAGTAGTCCTACAGGGGCTCGGGAGACCCAGTACTTC
CASSPTGARETQYF
>14|TRBJ2-7|NA|NA|TRBV7-2
TGTGCCAGCAGCTTAGAGTACAACCCCTACGAGCAGTACTTC
CASSLEYNPYEQYF
>13|TRBJ1-1|NA|NA|TRBV12-3/TRBV12-4
TGTGCCAGCACGTTCGCGGGGAACACTGAAGCTTTCTTT
CASTFAGNTEAFF
>14|TRBJ1-1|NA|NA|TRBV6-5
TGTGCCAGCAGTTACTCTTGGCAGGGCGGTGAAGCTTTCTTT
CASSYSWQGGEAFF
>14|TRBJ2-5|TRBD1|NA|TRBV5-1
TGCGCCAGCAGCTTGCAAGGGGGCGAAGAGACCCAGTACTTC
CASSLQGGEETQYF
>14|TRBJ2-6|NA|NA|TRBV2
TGTGCCAGAACAGGGAAGGCCGGGGCCAACGTCCTGACTTTC
CARTGKAGANVLTF
>17|TRBJ2-7|TRBD1|NA|TRBV27
TGTGCCAGCAGTCGCCCACGAGGCGGGACAGGGTACCACGAGCAGTACTTC
CASSRPRGGTGYHEQYF
>15|TRBJ2-1|TRBD2|NA|TRBV7-6
TGTGCCAGCAGCCTAGGACTAGCGGGGGGAGGTGAGCAGTTCTTC
CASSLGLAGGGEQFF
>15|TRBJ1-4|TRBD1|few|TRBV7-9
TGTGCCAGCAGCTTAGACAGGGGATATAATGAAAAACTGTTTTTT
CASSLDRGYNEKLFF
>12|TRBJ1-2|NA|NA|TRBV6-1
TGTGCCAGCAGTGAAACCGGCTATGGCTACACCTTC
CASSETGYGYTF
>15|TRBJ1-3|NA|NA|TRBV18
TGTGCCAGCTCACCGGGGCCAGGCTCTGGAAACACCATATATTTT
CASSPGPGSGNTIYF
>13|TRBJ1-1|NA|NA|TRBV7-3
TGTGCCAGCAGCTTAAGGAGGGATACTGAAGCTTTCTTT
CASSLRRDTEAFF
>14|TRBJ2-1|NA|once|TRBV7-3
TGTGCCAGCAGCTTAGACAGAGCCTACAATGAGCAGTTCTTC
CASSLDRAYNEQFF
>18|TRBJ1-5|TRBD1|NA|TRBV6-4
TGTGCCAGCAGTGACTCGAGACAGGGGGTGAATAGCAATCAGCCCCAGCATTTT
CASSDSRQGVNSNQPQHF
>14|TRBJ2-5|TRBD2|NA|TRBV5-1
TGCGCCAGCAGCCAGGAGGCAGGGAGGGGGACCCAGTACTTC
CASSQEAGRGTQYF
>13|TRBJ1-4|NA|once|TRBV4-1
TGCGCCAGCAGCCAAGCCCTAGATGAAAAACTGTTTTTT
CASSQALDEKLFF
>17|TRBJ1-2|TRBD1|NA|TRBV29-1
TGCAGCGTTGAAGGGACAGGGGGCGCGGGATCCGGCTATGGCTACACCTTC
CSVEGTGGAGSGYGYTF
>15|TRBJ1-4|NA|NA|TRBV7-9
TGTGCCAGCAGCTTTTGGACCGGGCGGGATGAAAAACTGTTTTTT
CASSFWTGRDEKLFF
>13|TRBJ1-2|TRBD1|once|TRBV10-3
TGTGCCATCAATCCGGGACAGGGGCGCGGCTACACCTTC
CAINPGQGRGYTF
>15|TRBJ1-3|NA|NA|TRBV19
TGTGCCAGTAGCCGAGGGGGGGAACGGAGAAACACCATATATTTT
CASSRGGERRNTIYF
>15|TRBJ1-1|NA|once|TRBV5-4
TGTGCCAGCAGCTTGGGGGGGCGGGTGAACACTGAAGCTTTCTTT
CASSLGGRVNTEAFF
>13|TRBJ2-6|NA|NA|TRBV7-2
TGTGCCTTACAGCTCTCTGGGGCCAACGTCCTGACTTTC
CALQLSGANVLTF
>14|TRBJ1-1|NA|NA|TRBV5-1
TGCGCCAGCAGCTTGGATAACTTGAACACTGAAGCTTTCTTT
CASSLDNLNTEAFF
>12|TRBJ1-2|NA|NA|TRBV5-1
TGCGCCAGCAGAGAGAGCATCTACGGCTACACCTTC
CASRESIYGYTF